This entry concerns a single T cell receptor beta chain. This specimen belongs to a study of technical replicates of blood from several donors. The CDR3 sequence is 13 residues long. Germline values: CDR1 SGHNT, CDR2 YYREEE (reference sequence). V gave up 5 bases and J gave up 10 bases; unmatched junction bases: 8. The assay was immunoSEQ multiplex PCR, and TCRdb's table has in-frame clones only and misses some. Found here are 58,000 or so clones, around 85% of them singletons; the top ten hold 5% to 6.5%. The receptor's source is a human donor in good health. Some clones in this sample may be carry-over from other donors' samples. J is TRBJ2-1 and V is TRBV5-4, with TRBD2 matching over 8 bases. The source material was PBMCs. CDR3 sequence: CASRGSGIGEQFF. CDR3 DNA: TGTGCCAGCAGGGGTAGCGGGATCGGCGAGCAGTTCTTC. The whole variable domain, filled in from reference TRBV5-4 and TRBJ2-1, reads ETGVTQSPTHLIKTRGQQVTLRCSSQSGHNTVSWYQQALGQGPQFIFQYYREEENGRGNFPPRFSGLQFPNYSSELNVNALELDDSALYLCASRGSGIGEQFFGPGTRLTVL.